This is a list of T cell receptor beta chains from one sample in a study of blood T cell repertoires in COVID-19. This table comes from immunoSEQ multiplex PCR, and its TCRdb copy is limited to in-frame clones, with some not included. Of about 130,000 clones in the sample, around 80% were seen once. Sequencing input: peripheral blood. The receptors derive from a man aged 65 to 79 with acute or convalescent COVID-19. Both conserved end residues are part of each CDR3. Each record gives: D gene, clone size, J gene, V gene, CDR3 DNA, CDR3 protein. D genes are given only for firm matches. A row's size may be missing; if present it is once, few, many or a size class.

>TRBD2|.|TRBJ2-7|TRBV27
TGTGCCAGCAGGAGGCAGGGAGGGTACTACGAGCAGTACTTC
CASRRQGGYYEQYF
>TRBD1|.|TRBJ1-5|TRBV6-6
TGTGCCAGCACCGACCAGGGGGGCAATCAGCCCCAGCATTTT
CASTDQGGNQPQHF
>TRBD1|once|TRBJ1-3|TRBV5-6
TGTGCCAGCAGCTTGGGCCAGGGGGAAAGAAACACCATATATTTT
CASSLGQGERNTIYF
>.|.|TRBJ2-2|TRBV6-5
TGTGCCAGCAGTTGGGCTATGCCCTCCGGGGAGCTGTTTTTT
CASSWAMPSGELFF
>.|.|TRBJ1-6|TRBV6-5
TGTGCCACCCAGACAGTCTATAATTCACCCCTCCACTTT
CATQTVYNSPLHF
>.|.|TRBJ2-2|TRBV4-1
TGCGCCAGCAGCCTACGCCGGGAGAGTGACACCGGGGAGCTGTTTTTT
CASSLRRESDTGELFF
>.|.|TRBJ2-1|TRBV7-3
TGTGCCAGCAGCGCAAACACAGGGGAGCAGTTCTTC
CASSANTGEQFF
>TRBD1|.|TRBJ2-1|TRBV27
TGTGCCAGCGGAATTACCGGGACAGGCTCGATGAATGAGCAGTTCTTC
CASGITGTGSMNEQFF
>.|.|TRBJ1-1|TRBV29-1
TGCAGCGTCGGGAGGGTGGGCACTGAAGCTTTCTTT
CSVGRVGTEAFF
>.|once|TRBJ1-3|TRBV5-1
TGCGCCAGCAGCTTGTCCCCTGCCGGCTCTGGAAACACCATATATTTT
CASSLSPAGSGNTIYF
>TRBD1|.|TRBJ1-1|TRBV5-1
TGCGCCAGTTCGGGACAGCAAAACACTGAAGCTTTCTTT
CASSGQQNTEAFF
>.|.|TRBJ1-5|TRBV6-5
TGTGCCAGCAGTTATCGGGGGGTGGGGCAGCCCCAGCATTTT
CASSYRGVGQPQHF
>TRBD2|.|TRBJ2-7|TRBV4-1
TGCGCCAGCAGCCAAGCGGGACTAGGATCCTACGAGCAGTACTTC
CASSQAGLGSYEQYF
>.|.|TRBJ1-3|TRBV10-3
TGTGCCACCTCCGCCGGACATCAACGCGCAAACACCATATATTTT
CATSAGHQRANTIYF
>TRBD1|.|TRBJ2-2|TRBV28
TGTGCCAGCAGTGCCGGGACAGGGTACGGCACCGGGGAGCTGTTTTTT
CASSAGTGYGTGELFF
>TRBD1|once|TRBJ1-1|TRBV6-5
TGTGCCAGCAGTTACGGGACAGGGGTGAACACTGAAGCTTTCTTT
CASSYGTGVNTEAFF
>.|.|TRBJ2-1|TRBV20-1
TGCAGTGCCCGGCCGGGCAATGAGCAGTTCTTC
CSARPGNEQFF
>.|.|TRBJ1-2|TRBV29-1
TGCAGCGTTACAGGCGCAGGCTATGGCTACACCTTC
CSVTGAGYGYTF
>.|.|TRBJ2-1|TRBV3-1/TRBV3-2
TGTGCCAGCAGGGGAGGGGGGAGTACCAATGAGCAGTTCTTC
CASRGGGSTNEQFF
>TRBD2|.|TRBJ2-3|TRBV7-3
TGTGCCAGCAGCTTAACAGGCGGGGTAGCGGGGAGACACACAGATACGCAGTATTTT
CASSLTGGVAGRHTDTQYF